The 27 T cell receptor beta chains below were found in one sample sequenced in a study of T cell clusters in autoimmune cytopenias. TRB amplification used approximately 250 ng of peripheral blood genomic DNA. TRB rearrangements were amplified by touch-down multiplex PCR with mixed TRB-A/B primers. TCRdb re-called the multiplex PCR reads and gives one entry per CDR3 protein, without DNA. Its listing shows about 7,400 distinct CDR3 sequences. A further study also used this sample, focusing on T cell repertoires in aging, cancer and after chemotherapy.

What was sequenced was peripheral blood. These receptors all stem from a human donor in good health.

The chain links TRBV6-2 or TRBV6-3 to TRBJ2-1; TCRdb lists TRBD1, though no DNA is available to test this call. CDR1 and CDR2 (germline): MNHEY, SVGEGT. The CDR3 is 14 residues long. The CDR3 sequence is CATTRVNMYNEQFF.

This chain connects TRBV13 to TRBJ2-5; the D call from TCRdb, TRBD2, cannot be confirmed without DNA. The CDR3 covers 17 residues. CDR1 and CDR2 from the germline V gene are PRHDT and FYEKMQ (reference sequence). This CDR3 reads CASSLGTSGSDQETQYF.

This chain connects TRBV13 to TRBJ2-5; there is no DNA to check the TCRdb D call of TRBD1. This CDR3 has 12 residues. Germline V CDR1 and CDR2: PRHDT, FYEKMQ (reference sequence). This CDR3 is CASSQGRETQYF.

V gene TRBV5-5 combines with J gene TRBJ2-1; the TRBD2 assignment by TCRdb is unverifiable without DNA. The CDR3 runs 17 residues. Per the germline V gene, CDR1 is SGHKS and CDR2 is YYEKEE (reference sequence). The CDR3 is CASSYASGISSYNEQFF.

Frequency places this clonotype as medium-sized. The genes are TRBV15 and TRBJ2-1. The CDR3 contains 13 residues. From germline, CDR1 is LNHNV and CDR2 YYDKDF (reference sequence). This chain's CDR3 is CATSGESYNEQFF.

This CDR3 reads CASSPVGGPYYNEQFF. The rearrangement uses TRBV18 and TRBJ2-1; with no DNA, the TCRdb D assignment of TRBD2 cannot be verified. This CDR3 is 16 amino acids long. Germline CDR1 KGHSH, CDR2 LQKENI.

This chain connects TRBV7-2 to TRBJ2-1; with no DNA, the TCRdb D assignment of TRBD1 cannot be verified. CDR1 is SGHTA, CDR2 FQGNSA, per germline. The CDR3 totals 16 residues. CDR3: CASSQRGGYSYNEQFF.

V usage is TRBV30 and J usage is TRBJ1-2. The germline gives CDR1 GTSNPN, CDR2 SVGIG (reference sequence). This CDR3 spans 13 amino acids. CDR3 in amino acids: CAWIRQVNYGYTF.

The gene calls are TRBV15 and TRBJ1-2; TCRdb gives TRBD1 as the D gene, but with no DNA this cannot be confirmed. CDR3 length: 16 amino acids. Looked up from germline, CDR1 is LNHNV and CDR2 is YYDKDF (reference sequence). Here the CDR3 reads CATSRVGAGLNYGYTF. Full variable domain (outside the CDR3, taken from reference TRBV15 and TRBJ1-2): DAMVIQNPRYQVTQFGKPVTLSCSQTLNHNVMYWYQQKSSQAPKLLFHYYDKDFNNEADTPDNFQSRRPNTSFCFLDIRSPGLGDTAMYLCATSRVGAGLNYGYTFGSGTRLTVV.

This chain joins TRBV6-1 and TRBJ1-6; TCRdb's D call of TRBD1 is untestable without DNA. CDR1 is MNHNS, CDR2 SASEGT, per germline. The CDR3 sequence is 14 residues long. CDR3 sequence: CASRVTGGNSPLHF.

The CDR3 region is CASSPKLAGIDEQFF. The genes are TRBV18 and TRBJ2-1; the D gene TCRdb calls, TRBD2, cannot be checked with no DNA. The CDR3 is made up of 15 amino acids. Germline CDR1 reads KGHSH; CDR2 reads LQKENI. Looking up the rest from reference TRBV18 and TRBJ2-1 gives the full variable domain: NAGVMQNPRHLVRRRGQEARLRCSPMKGHSHVYWYRQLPEEGLKFMVYLQKENIIDESGMPKERFSAEFPKEGPSILRIQQVVRGDSAAYFCASSPKLAGIDEQFFGPGTRLTVL.

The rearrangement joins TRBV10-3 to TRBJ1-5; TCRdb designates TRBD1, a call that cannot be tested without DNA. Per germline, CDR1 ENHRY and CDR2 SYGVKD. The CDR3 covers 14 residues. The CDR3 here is CATRDGISGQPQHF.

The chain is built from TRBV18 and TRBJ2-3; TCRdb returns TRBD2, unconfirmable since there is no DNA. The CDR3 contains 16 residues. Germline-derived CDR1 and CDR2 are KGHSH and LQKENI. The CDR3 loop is CASSPQALANTDTQYF.

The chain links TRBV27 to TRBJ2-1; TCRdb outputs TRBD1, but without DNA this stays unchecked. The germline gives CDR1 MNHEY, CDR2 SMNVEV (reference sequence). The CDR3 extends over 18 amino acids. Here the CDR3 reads CASSLPPIAGIAYNEQFF.

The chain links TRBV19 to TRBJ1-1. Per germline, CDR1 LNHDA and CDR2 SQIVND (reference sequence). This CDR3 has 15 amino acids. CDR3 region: CASSLPAQGNTEAFF.

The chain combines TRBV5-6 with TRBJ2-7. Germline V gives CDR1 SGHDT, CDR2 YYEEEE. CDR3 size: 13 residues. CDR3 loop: CASSLAAAYEQYF.

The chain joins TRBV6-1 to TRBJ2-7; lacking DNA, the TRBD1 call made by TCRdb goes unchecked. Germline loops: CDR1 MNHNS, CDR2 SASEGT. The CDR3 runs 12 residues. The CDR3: CASKRGGGEQYF.

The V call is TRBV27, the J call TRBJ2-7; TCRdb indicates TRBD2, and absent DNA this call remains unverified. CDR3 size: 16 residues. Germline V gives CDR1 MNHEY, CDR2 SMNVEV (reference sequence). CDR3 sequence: CASSLSSSGISYEQYF.

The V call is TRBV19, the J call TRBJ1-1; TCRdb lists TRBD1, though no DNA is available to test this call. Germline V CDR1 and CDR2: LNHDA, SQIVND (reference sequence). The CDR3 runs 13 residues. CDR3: CASSMPPSTEAFF.

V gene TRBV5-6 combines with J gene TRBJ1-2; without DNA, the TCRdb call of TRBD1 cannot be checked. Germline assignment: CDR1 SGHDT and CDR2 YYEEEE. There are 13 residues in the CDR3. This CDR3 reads CASSEPGTYGYTF.

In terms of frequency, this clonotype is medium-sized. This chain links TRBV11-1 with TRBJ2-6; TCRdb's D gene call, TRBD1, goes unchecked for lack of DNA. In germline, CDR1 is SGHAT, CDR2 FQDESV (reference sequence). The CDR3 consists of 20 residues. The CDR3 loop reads CASSLGGQGNRGSWANVLTF. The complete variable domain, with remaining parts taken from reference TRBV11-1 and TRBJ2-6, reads EAEVAQSPRYKITEKSQAVAFWCDPISGHATLYWYRQILGQGPELLVQFQDESVVDDSQLPKDRFSAERLKGVDSTLKIQPAELGDSAMYLCASSLGGQGNRGSWANVLTFGAGSRLTVL.

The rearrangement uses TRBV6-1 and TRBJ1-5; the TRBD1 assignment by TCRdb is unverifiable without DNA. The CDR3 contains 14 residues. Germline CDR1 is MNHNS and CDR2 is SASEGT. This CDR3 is CASSERGSNQPQHF.

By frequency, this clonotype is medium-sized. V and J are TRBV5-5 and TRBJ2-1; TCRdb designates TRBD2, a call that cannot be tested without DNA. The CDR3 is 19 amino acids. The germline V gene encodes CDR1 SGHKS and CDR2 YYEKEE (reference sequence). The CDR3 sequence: CASSSRLAGGVSSYNEQFF.

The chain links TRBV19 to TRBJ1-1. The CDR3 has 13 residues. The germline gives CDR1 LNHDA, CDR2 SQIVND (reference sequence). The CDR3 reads CASSMEEGTEAFF.

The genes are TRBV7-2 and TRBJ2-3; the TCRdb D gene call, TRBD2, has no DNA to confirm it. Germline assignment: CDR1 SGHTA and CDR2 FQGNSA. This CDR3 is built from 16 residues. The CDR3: CASSLEGLGAADTQYF.

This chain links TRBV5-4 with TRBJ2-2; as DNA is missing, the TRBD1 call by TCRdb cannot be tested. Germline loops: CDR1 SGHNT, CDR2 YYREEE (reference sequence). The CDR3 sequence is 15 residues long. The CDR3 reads CASRPGQGNTGELFF.

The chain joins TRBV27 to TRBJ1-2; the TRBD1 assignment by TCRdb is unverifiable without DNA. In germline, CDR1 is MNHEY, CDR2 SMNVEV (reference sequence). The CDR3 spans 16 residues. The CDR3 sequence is CASSLGQGTADYGYTF.